A selection of T cell receptor beta chains follows, all from one sample in a study of Ad26.COV2.S vaccination and SARS-CoV-2 variants. The protocol was immunoSEQ multiplex PCR, while the TCRdb copy is restricted to in-frame clones and leaves out a portion. The table has 300,000 to 400,000 clones, around 88% seen once. The sequenced sample was peripheral blood, obtained in a trial of Ad26.COV2.S vaccine versus placebo. The source is a person aged 18-65 years who received the Ad26.COV2.S COVID-19 vaccine or a placebo. CDR3s leave out the opening cysteine and the closing phenylalanine or tryptophan.

CDR3: ASSLGVPYNSPLH
V: TRBV7-2
J: TRBJ1-6

CDR3: ASGVRGETQY
V: TRBV7-9
J: TRBJ2-5

CDR3: ASSLTLGQGEAF
V: TRBV28
J: TRBJ1-1

CDR3: ASSQDPPREGSYEQY
V: TRBV4-3
J: TRBJ2-7

CDR3: ASRIGGTQY
V: TRBV6-5
J: TRBJ2-5

CDR3: ASSLGSGGREQY
V: TRBV28
J: TRBJ2-7

CDR3: ASSVAPDNSPLH
V: TRBV9
J: TRBJ1-6

CDR3: ASTIDGQGIQPQH
V: TRBV19
J: TRBJ1-5

CDR3: ASSLPDRTYEQY
V: TRBV7-6
J: TRBJ2-7

CDR3: ASSLSREATNTEAF
V: TRBV7-2
J: TRBJ1-1

CDR3: ASSSDRVETQY
V: TRBV5-1
J: TRBJ2-5

CDR3: ASSVGGGGKDTEAF
V: TRBV21-1
J: TRBJ1-1

CDR3: ASSVQEGRETQY
V: TRBV5-4
J: TRBJ2-5

CDR3: ASSLAGLDQETQY
V: TRBV7-2
J: TRBJ2-5

CDR3: ASSPEQGAYEQY
V: TRBV5-1
J: TRBJ2-7

CDR3: AIRPAGSGETQY
V: TRBV10-3
J: TRBJ2-5

CDR3: ASSWTGGGGYT
V: TRBV5-1
J: TRBJ1-2

CDR3: ASSPDRVFTGELF
V: TRBV7-2
J: TRBJ2-2

CDR3: ASNGHPNTEAF
V: TRBV12-3/TRBV12-4
J: TRBJ1-1

CDR3: ASSAWVGSEAF
V: TRBV27
J: TRBJ1-1

CDR3: ASSPGYLYNEQY
V: TRBV23-1
J: TRBJ2-7

CDR3: ASSSRGRDSGANVLT
V: TRBV4-1
J: TRBJ2-6

CDR3: ASSSGRKDTQY
V: TRBV6-2/TRBV6-3
J: TRBJ2-3

CDR3: ASSLVSGLPPYEQY
V: TRBV7-9
J: TRBJ2-7

CDR3: ASSPYRVDTGELF
V: TRBV18
J: TRBJ2-2

CDR3: ASSEWSGQGTDTQY
V: TRBV25-1
J: TRBJ2-3

CDR3: ASSLGVKSYEQY
V: TRBV6-5
J: TRBJ2-7

CDR3: ASSVGQRSTEAF
V: TRBV5-1
J: TRBJ1-1

CDR3: ATSGSGVNEQF
V: TRBV24-1
J: TRBJ2-1

CDR3: ASSRDWLLDNEQF
V: TRBV7-7
J: TRBJ2-1

CDR3: ASSPTQRGRGNTIY
V: TRBV4-2
J: TRBJ1-3

CDR3: ASSFQGSYEQY
V: TRBV5-4
J: TRBJ2-7

CDR3: ASSLGQGAGELF
V: TRBV7-2
J: TRBJ2-2

CDR3: ASSSGQVNTGELF
V: TRBV18
J: TRBJ2-2

CDR3: SVDGNNEQF
V: TRBV29-1
J: TRBJ2-1

CDR3: ASMGTVGLGSYNEQF
V: TRBV2
J: TRBJ2-1

CDR3: ASSLSIPPSYEQY
V: TRBV7-2
J: TRBJ2-7

CDR3: SVVSGPNSDKF
V: TRBV29-1
J: TRBJ2-1

CDR3: AISESSGSNTGELF
V: TRBV10-3
J: TRBJ2-2

CDR3: ASSLYGFRGGATETQY
V: TRBV28
J: TRBJ2-5

CDR3: ASSLMGRGLQETQY
V: TRBV11-2
J: TRBJ2-5

CDR3: ASSQGGRTNNEQF
V: TRBV3-1/TRBV3-2
J: TRBJ2-1

CDR3: ASSTGQAKTYNEQF
V: TRBV19
J: TRBJ2-1

CDR3: ASLFTGANVLT
V: TRBV7-2
J: TRBJ2-6

CDR3: ATSDSGRPLYEQY
V: TRBV24-1
J: TRBJ2-7

CDR3: ASSVDYTLYNEQF
V: TRBV9
J: TRBJ2-1

CDR3: ASSPGQRNEKLF
V: TRBV18
J: TRBJ1-4

CDR3: SVDAPNYGYT
V: TRBV29-1
J: TRBJ1-2

CDR3: ASSPSRDRGGEQY
V: TRBV28
J: TRBJ2-7

CDR3: ASKAGSETQY
V: TRBV6-6
J: TRBJ2-5

CDR3: ASSEAFVYGYT
V: TRBV6-1
J: TRBJ1-2

CDR3: ASSFWGGPTDTQY
V: TRBV28
J: TRBJ2-3

CDR3: ASSGISGASWETQY
V: TRBV7-2
J: TRBJ2-5

CDR3: ASSSSYTDTQY
V: TRBV12-3/TRBV12-4
J: TRBJ2-3

CDR3: ASSIVIEGTEAF
V: TRBV19
J: TRBJ1-1

CDR3: ASSPQADSYEQY
V: TRBV7-3
J: TRBJ2-7

CDR3: ASSEVAAEAF
V: TRBV6-1
J: TRBJ1-1

CDR3: ASSREELAVNYNEQF
V: TRBV4-2
J: TRBJ2-1

CDR3: ASSRGLDGNTIY
V: TRBV10-2
J: TRBJ1-3

CDR3: ASVRTGSYEQY
V: TRBV5-1
J: TRBJ2-7